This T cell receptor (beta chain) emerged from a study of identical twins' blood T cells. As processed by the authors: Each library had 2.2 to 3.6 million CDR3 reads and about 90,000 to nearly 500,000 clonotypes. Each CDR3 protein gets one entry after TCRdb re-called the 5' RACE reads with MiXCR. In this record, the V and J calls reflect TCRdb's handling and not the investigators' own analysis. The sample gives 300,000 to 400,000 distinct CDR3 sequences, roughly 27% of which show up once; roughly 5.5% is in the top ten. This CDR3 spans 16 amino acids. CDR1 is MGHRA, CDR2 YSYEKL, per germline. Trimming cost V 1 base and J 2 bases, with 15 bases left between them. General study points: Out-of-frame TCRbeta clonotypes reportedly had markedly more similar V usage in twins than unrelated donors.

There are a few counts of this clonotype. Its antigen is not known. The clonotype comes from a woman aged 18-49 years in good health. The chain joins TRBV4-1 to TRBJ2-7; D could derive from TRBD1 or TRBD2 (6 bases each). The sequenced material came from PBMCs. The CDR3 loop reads CASSQATGGVTYEQYF. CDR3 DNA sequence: TGCGCCAGCAGCCAAGCGACAGGCGGGGTTACCTACGAGCAGTACTTC.